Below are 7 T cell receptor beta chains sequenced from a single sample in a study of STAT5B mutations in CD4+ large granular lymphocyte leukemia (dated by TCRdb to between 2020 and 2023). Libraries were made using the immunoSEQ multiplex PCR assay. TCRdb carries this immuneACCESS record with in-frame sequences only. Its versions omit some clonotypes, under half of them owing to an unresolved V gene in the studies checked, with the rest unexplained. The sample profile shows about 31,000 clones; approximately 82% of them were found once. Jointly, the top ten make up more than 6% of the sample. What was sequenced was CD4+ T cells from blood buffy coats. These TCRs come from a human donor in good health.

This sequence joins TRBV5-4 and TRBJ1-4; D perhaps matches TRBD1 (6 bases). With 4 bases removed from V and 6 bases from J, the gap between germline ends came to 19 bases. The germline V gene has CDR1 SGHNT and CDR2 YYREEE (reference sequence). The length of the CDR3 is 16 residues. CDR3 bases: TGTGCCAGCAGCCTTGTCGGGGGGGGCGCCGATGAAAAACTGTTTTTT. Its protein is CASSLVGGGADEKLFF.

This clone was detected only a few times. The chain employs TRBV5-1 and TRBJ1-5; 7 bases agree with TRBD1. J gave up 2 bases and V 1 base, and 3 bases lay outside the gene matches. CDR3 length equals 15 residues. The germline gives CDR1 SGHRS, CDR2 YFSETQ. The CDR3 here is CASSLTGEGNQPQHF. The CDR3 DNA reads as TGCGCCAGCAGCTTGACAGGGGAGGGCAATCAGCCCCAGCATTTT.

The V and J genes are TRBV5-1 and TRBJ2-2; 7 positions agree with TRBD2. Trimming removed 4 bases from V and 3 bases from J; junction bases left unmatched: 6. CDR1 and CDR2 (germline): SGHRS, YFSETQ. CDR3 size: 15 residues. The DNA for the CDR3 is TGCGCCAGCAGCCTTGGACTAGTACACACCGGGGAGCTGTTTTTT. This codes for CASSLGLVHTGELFF. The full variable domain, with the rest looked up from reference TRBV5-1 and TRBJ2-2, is KAGVTQTPRYLIKTRGQQVTLSCSPISGHRSVSWYQQTPGQGLQFLFEYFSETQRNKGNFPGRFSGRQFSNSRSEMNVSTLELGDSALYLCASSLGLVHTGELFFGEGSRLTVL.

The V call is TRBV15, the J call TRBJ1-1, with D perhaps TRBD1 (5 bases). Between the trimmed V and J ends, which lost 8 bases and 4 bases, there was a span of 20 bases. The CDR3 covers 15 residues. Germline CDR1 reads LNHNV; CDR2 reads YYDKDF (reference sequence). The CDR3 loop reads CATSNRARGVTEAFF. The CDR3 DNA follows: TGTGCCACCTCAAATAGGGCGAGGGGAGTCACTGAAGCTTTCTTT.

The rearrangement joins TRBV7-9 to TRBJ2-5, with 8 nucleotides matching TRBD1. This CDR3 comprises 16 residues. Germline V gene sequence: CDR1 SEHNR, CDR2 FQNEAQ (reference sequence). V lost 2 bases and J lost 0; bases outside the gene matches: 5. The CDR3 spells CASSLFAGGYQETQYF. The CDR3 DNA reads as TGTGCCAGCAGCTTATTCGCAGGGGGCTACCAAGAGACCCAGTACTTC.

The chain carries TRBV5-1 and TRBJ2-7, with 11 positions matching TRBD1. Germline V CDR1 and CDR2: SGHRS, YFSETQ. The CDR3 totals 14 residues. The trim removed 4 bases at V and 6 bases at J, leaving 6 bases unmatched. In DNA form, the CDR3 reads TGCGCCAGCAGCGAATCCGGGACAGGGGGCGAGCAGTACTTC. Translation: CASSESGTGGEQYF.

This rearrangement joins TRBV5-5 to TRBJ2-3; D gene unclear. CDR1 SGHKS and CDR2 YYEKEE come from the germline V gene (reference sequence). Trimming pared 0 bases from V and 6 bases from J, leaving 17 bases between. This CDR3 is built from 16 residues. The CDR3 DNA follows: TGTGCCAGCAGCTTGGCCTCCCACGGTGGGGTCGATACGCAGTATTTT. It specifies CASSLASHGGVDTQYF. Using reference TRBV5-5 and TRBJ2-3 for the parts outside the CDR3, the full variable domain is DAGVTQSPTHLIKTRGQQVTLRCSPISGHKSVSWYQQVLGQGPQFIFQYYEKEERGRGNFPDRFSARQFPNYSSELNVNALLLGDSALYLCASSLASHGGVDTQYFGPGTRLTVL.